This T cell receptor beta chain is from a study of OX40 agonist ivuxolimab in advanced cancers. About this clone itself: Its target is not known. One junction end does not reproduce the germline sequence, and a read error may be involved.

The CDR3 runs 13 residues. Germline V gene data show CDR1 as SGHTA and CDR2 as FQGTGA. Method: immunoSEQ multiplex PCR; TCRdb's copy keeps in-frame clones and lacks some. Of about 40,000 clones listed, 82% were seen once; the top ten hold around 2%. The study's findings and limits: On average, a greater number of expanded clones characterised CD8+ T cells relative to CD4+.

This sequence originates from an adult with an advanced solid tumor such as melanoma, head and neck, liver or kidney cancer. The sample was CD4+ or CD8+ T cells sorted from blood, taken in a trial of the OX40 agonist ivuxolimab. The chain employs TRBV7-3 and TRBJ2-7; a possible D gene is TRBD2 (6 bases). This CDR3 reads CASSLTTSHEQYF. Here the CDR3 DNA reads TGTGCCAGCAGCCTAACGACTAGTCACGAGCAGTACTTC.